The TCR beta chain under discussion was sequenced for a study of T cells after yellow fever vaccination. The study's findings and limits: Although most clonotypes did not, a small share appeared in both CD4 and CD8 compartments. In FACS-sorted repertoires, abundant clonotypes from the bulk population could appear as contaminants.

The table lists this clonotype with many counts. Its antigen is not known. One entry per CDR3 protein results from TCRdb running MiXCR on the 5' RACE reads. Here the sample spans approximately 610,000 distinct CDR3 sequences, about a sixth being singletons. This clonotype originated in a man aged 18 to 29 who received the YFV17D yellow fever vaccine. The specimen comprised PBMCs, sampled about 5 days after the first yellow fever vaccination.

This chain's CDR3 is CASSLEVQETQYF. The CDR3 DNA is TGTGCCAGCAGCTTAGAGGTACAAGAGACCCAGTACTTC. V and J are TRBV7-3 and TRBJ2-5; D uncertain. Per the germline V gene, CDR1 is SGHTA and CDR2 is FQGTGA. CDR3 length: 13 amino acids. V was pared by 2 bases and J by 2 bases, with 6 bases between.